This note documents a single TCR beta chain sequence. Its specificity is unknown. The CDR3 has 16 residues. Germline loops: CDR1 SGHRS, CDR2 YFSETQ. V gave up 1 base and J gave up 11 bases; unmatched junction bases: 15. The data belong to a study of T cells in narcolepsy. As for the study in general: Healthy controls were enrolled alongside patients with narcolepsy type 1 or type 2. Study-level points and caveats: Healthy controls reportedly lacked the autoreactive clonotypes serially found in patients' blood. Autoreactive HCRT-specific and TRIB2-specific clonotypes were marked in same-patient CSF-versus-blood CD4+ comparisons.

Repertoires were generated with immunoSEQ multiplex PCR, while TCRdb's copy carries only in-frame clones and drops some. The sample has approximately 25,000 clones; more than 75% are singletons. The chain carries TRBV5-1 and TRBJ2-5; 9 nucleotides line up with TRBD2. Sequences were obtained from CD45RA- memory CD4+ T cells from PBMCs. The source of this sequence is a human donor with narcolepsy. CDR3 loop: CASSLLRGGVTVEQYF. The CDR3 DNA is TGCGCCAGCAGCTTGTTGCGCGGGGGGGTAACGGTTGAGCAGTACTTC.